The present entry profiles one T cell receptor beta chain with its context. This sample stems from a study of T cells after somatic rescue of genetic block. Repertoires were generated with immunoSEQ multiplex PCR, while TCRdb's copy carries only in-frame clones and drops some. The table lists roughly 55,000 clones, about 96% of them singletons, with roughly 0.077% in the top ten. The V gene's germline CDR1 is GTSNPN and CDR2 SVGIG (reference sequence). Trimming took off 0 bases at V and 4 bases at J, with 9 bases between the two ends. This CDR3 region has 13 residues. The receptor's source is a child under two years old. The V gene is TRBV30, the J gene TRBJ1-2, with D unresolved. Material for sequencing was peripheral blood mononuclear cells (PBMCs). CDR3 sequence reads: CAWSVTAPYGYTF. Written as DNA, the CDR3 is TGTGCCTGGAGTGTAACGGCTCCCTATGGCTACACCTTC.